The 25 T cell receptor beta chains below come from one sample, sequenced in a study of T cell clones after liver transplantation. Profiling relied on immunoSEQ multiplex PCR, and the TCRdb table lists in-frame clones only, not all of them. The sample holds over 8,500 clones; 60% to 75% are singletons and the top ten take about 22%. The sample in question was CD4+ T cells from blood, obtained around 31 months after liver transplant. The receptors stem from a human patient who received a liver transplant. The T cells may partly be graft donor cells.

This rearrangement joins TRBV4-1 to TRBJ2-2; D remains unclear. The CDR3 totals 12 residues. Trimming pared 4 bases from V and 1 base from J, leaving 1 base between. Germline-derived CDR1 and CDR2 are MGHRA and YSYEKL. The CDR3 reads CASSLNTGELFF. Here the CDR3 DNA reads TGCGCCAGCAGCCTGAACACCGGGGAGCTGTTTTTT.

The chain uses TRBV4-1 and TRBJ1-2; D gene unclear. Germline V gene sequence: CDR1 MGHRA, CDR2 YSYEKL. This CDR3 is 12 amino acids long. The V end lost 4 bases, the J end lost 8 bases, and 11 bases lay between the germline ends. For the CDR3, the DNA is TGCGCCAGCAGCCCGGACGGATTCGGCTACACCTTC. Translation gives CASSPDGFGYTF.

CDR3 sequence reads: CASSLGAASTDTQYF. Written as DNA, the CDR3 is TGTGCCAGCAGCTTGGGAGCGGCAAGCACAGATACGCAGTATTTT. The rearrangement links TRBV5-6 to TRBJ2-3; tentatively, D is TRBD2 (5 bases). Trimming removed 0 bases at V and 0 bases at J, with 8 bases between. This CDR3 is 15 amino acids long. Germline values: CDR1 SGHDT, CDR2 YYEEEE.

The chain recombines TRBV7-2 with TRBJ2-3, with no clear D. V shed 1 base and J shed 2 bases, with 10 bases lying between them. CDR3 length equals 15 residues. The germline gives CDR1 SGHTA, CDR2 FQGNSA. The CDR3 DNA reads as TGTGCCAGCAGCTTAGAGAGTATGGCCACAGATACGCAGTATTTT. It codes for CASSLESMATDTQYF.

This chain connects TRBV6-4 to TRBJ2-1; 10 nucleotides align to TRBD2. The CDR3 totals 16 residues. Germline assignment: CDR1 MRHNA and CDR2 SNTAGT. With V trimmed by 2 bases and J by 4 bases, 5 bases remained unmatched. The CDR3 is CASSDGLAGDYNEQFF. For the CDR3, the DNA is TGTGCCAGCAGTGACGGGCTAGCGGGGGATTACAATGAGCAGTTCTTC.

The chain uses TRBV5-1 and TRBJ2-7; 8 nucleotides match TRBD1. In germline, CDR1 is SGHRS, CDR2 YFSETQ. The ends lost 3 bases at V and 3 bases at J; junction bases unmatched: 2. This CDR3 is 13 amino acids long. The CDR3, as DNA: TGCGCCAGCAGCTGGGACAGGAACTACGAGCAGTACTTC. It encodes CASSWDRNYEQYF.

The chain is built from TRBV6-1 and TRBJ2-5; 12 bases fit TRBD2. V shed 3 bases, J shed 1 base, and the junction held 0 bases outside the gene matches. The germline V gene encodes CDR1 MNHNS and CDR2 SASEGT. This CDR3 region has 15 residues. CDR3 coding DNA: TGTGCCAGCAGTGAGACTAGCGGGGGCCAAGAGACCCAGTACTTC. Translation: CASSETSGGQETQYF.

This clone was counted between two and nine times. The rearrangement links TRBV27 to TRBJ1-1; D might be TRBD1 (6 bases). Trimming removed 6 bases from V and 1 base from J, with 9 bases in between. The CDR3 covers 13 residues. CDR1 is MNHEY, CDR2 SMNVEV, per germline (reference sequence). The CDR3 DNA is TGTGCCAGCAGGGCAGGGGAGAACACTGAAGCTTTCTTT. It codes for CASRAGENTEAFF.

The chain couples TRBV11-3 to TRBJ1-1, with 11 bases identical to TRBD1. V trimming: 1 base; J trimming: 7 bases; junction bases outside the gene matches: 2. The CDR3 has 14 amino acids. Germline V gene data show CDR1 as SGHNT and CDR2 as YENEEA. CDR3 nucleotide sequence: TGTGCCAGCAGCTTAGGGGACAGGGGGAATGAAGCTTTCTTT. It encodes CASSLGDRGNEAFF. The full variable domain, completed using reference TRBV11-3 and TRBJ1-1, is EAGVVQSPRYKIIEKKQPVAFWCNPISGHNTLYWYLQNLGQGPELLIRYENEEAVDDSQLPKDRFSAERLKGVDSTLKIQPAELGDSAVYLCASSLGDRGNEAFFGQGTRLTVV.

The rearrangement uses TRBV29-1 and TRBJ2-2; D is possibly TRBD1 or TRBD2 (6 bases each). Germline values: CDR1 SQVTM, CDR2 ANQGSEA. The CDR3 totals 14 residues. The V gene lost 5 bases and the J gene lost 7 bases, with 17 bases spanning the gap. CDR3: CSVFLPGAGGELFF. The CDR3 DNA reads as TGCAGCGTTTTCCTTCCGGGGGCCGGCGGGGAGCTGTTTTTT.

This chain connects TRBV5-4 to TRBJ2-5, with 11 bases aligning to TRBD1. The V segment lost 0 bases and the J segment 0 bases; nucleotides outside the gene matches: 7. The V gene's germline CDR1 is SGHNT and CDR2 YYREEE (reference sequence). The CDR3 covers 18 residues. CDR3 loop: CASSLGDRGGSYQETQYF. DNA of the CDR3: TGTGCCAGCAGCTTGGGGGACAGGGGGGGATCGTACCAAGAGACCCAGTACTTC.

This clone was recorded only once. The chain couples TRBV12-1 to TRBJ2-5. TRBV12-1 constitutes a pseudogene. There are 14 residues in the CDR3. The CDR3 region has the DNA TGTGCCAGCAGCGGGACGGACAATCGGGGGACCCAGTACTTC. This encodes CASSGTDNRGTQYF.

V usage is TRBV11-3 and J usage is TRBJ1-4, with TRBD1 matching 8 bases. V lost 0 bases, J lost 6 bases, and 9 bases stayed unmatched. The V gene's germline CDR1 is SGHNT and CDR2 YENEEA. The CDR3 totals 17 residues. The CDR3 loop reads CASSLELVPQGDEKLFF. CDR3 DNA: TGTGCCAGCAGCTTAGAATTGGTCCCACAGGGGGATGAAAAACTGTTTTTT.

The V and J genes are TRBV10-3 and TRBJ2-3; D unresolved. Germline loops: CDR1 ENHRY, CDR2 SYGVKD. CDR3 length equals 12 residues. Trimming pared 2 bases from V and 3 bases from J, leaving 3 bases between. CDR3 nucleotides: TGTGCCATCAGTGAGATGACAGATACGCAGTATTTT. Encoded protein: CAISEMTDTQYF.

The gene calls are TRBV6-4 and TRBJ2-2; 8 bases are shared with TRBD2. From germline, CDR1 is MRHNA and CDR2 SNTAGT. V shed 3 bases, J shed 4 bases, and the junction held 7 bases outside the gene matches. There are 16 residues in the CDR3. This CDR3 reads CASSEQAGVGTGELFF. The DNA of the CDR3 is TGTGCCAGCAGTGAACAAGCGGGAGTGGGCACCGGGGAGCTGTTTTTT.

V is TRBV11-2 and J is TRBJ1-3, with a tentative D call TRBD1 (6 bases). The CDR3 covers 14 residues. Trimming removed 1 base at V and 4 bases at J, with 8 bases between. Germline CDR1 and CDR2: SGHAT and FQNNGV. The CDR3 nucleotides read TGTGCCAGCAGCTTAGCAGGGGTGGGAAACACCATATATTTT. Amino acid sequence: CASSLAGVGNTIYF.

This rearrangement joins TRBV28 to TRBJ1-2; D might be TRBD1 (6 bases). CDR3 size: 14 residues. Germline-derived CDR1 and CDR2 are MDHEN and SYDVKM. Trimming stripped 6 bases from V and 5 bases from J, with 16 bases between. This CDR3 reads CASSLNRARYGYTF. The CDR3 coding sequence is TGTGCCAGCAGCCTTAACAGGGCTCGGTATGGCTACACCTTC.

This clone is termed medium-sized. This chain links TRBV27 with TRBJ1-1; no definite D call. Germline V gene sequence: CDR1 MNHEY, CDR2 SMNVEV (reference sequence). With 3 bases removed from V and 4 bases from J, the gap between germline ends came to 12 bases. This CDR3 comprises 14 residues. The CDR3 loop is CASSFTYRGTEAFF. The CDR3 region has the DNA TGTGCCAGCAGTTTTACCTACAGAGGCACTGAAGCTTTCTTT.

V gene TRBV21-1 combines with J gene TRBJ2-3; TRBD2 is the table's D call, not checked against the DNA. TRBV21-1 is a known pseudogene. The CDR3 consists of 16 residues. As DNA, the CDR3 is TGTGCCAGCAGCGGCGGGGGGGCCTTAGGCACAGATACGCAGTATTTT. Translated, it gives CASSGGGALGTDTQYF.

The rearrangement joins TRBV5-1 to TRBJ2-5, with D possibly matching TRBD2 (6 bases). Germline CDR1 and CDR2: SGHRS and YFSETQ. Trimming stripped 0 bases from V and 2 bases from J, with 8 bases between. CDR3 length equals 14 residues. CDR3 in amino acids: CASSLGTKQETQYF. The CDR3 DNA reads TGCGCCAGCAGCTTGGGGACTAAACAAGAGACCCAGTACTTC.

V is TRBV6-1 and J is TRBJ2-1, with D possibly matching TRBD2 (5 bases). This CDR3 has 12 amino acids. The V and J ends lost 4 bases and 4 bases respectively, with 5 bases between them. CDR1 MNHNS and CDR2 SASEGT come from the germline V gene. In DNA form, the CDR3 reads TGTGCCAGCAGTGCGGGGTACAATGAGCAGTTCTTC. Protein sequence: CASSAGYNEQFF.

J is TRBJ1-2 and V is TRBV2; 11 bases agree with TRBD1. Germline V gene sequence: CDR1 SNHLY, CDR2 FYNNEI. V shed 6 bases, J shed 4 bases, and the junction held 7 bases outside the gene matches. The CDR3 extends over 15 amino acids. This chain's CDR3 is CASREDRGQVYGYTF. In DNA, the CDR3 is TGTGCCAGCAGGGAGGACAGGGGGCAGGTCTATGGCTACACCTTC. Full variable domain (remainder filled in from reference TRBV2 and TRBJ1-2): EPEVTQTPSHQVTQMGQEVILRCVPISNHLYFYWYRQILGQKVEFLVSFYNNEISEKSEIFDDQFSVERPDGSNFTLKIRSTKLEDSAMYFCASREDRGQVYGYTFGSGTRLTVV.

The chain couples TRBV6-1 to TRBJ2-6, with a tentative D call TRBD2 (5 bases). The length of the CDR3 is 17 residues. The germline CDR1 and CDR2 sequences are MNHNS and SASEGT. Trimming shortened V by 4 bases and J by 5 bases, and 18 bases separated the two germline ends. The CDR3 nucleotides read TGTGCCAGCAGTGGATCGGAGGAACAAAGTCGGGCCAACGTCCTGACTTTC. It yields the protein CASSGSEEQSRANVLTF.

The chain recombines TRBV15 with TRBJ2-3; 8 bases are shared with TRBD1. The CDR3 contains 16 residues. The ends lost 0 bases at V and 5 bases at J; junction bases unmatched: 7. CDR1 is LNHNV, CDR2 YYDKDF, per germline (reference sequence). CDR3 nucleotide sequence: TGTGCCACCAGCAGAGATCCCGACAGGGGTGGAGATACGCAGTATTTT. This translates into CATSRDPDRGGDTQYF.

This clone is labeled medium-sized. The chain joins TRBV28 to TRBJ1-1; TRBD1 might be the D (6 bases). There are 14 residues in the CDR3. In germline, CDR1 is MDHEN, CDR2 SYDVKM. Trimming left V 7 bases short and J 10 bases short, with 22 bases between. The CDR3 nucleotides read TGTGCCAGCAAGCCGAGGAACAGGGTGGAAGGAGCTTTCTTT. It specifies CASKPRNRVEGAFF.